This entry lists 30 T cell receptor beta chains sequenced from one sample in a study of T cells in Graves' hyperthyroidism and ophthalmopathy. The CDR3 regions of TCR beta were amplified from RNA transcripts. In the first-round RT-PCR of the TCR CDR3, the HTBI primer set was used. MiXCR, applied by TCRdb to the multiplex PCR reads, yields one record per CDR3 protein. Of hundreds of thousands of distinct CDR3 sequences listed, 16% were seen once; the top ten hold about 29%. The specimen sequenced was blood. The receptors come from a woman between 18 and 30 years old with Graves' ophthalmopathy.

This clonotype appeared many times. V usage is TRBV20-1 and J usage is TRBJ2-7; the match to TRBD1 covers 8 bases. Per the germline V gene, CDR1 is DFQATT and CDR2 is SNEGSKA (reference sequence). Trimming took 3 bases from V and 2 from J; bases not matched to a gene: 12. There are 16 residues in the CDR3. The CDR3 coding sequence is TGCAGTGCTAGGAACTCCGCTCCGGGACAGGCCTACGAGCAGTACTTC. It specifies CSARNSAPGQAYEQYF.

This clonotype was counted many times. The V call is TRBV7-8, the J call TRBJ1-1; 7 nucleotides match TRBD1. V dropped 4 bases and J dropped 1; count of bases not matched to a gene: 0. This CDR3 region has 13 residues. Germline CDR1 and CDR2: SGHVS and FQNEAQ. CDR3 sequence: CASSWDRNTEAFF. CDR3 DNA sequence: TGTGCCAGCAGCTGGGACAGGAACACTGAAGCTTTCTTT.

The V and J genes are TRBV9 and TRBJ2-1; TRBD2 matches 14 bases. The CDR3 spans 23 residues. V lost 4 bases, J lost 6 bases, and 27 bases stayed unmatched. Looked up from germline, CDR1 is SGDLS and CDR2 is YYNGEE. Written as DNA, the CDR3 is TGTGCCAGCAGCTCTGGACTAGCGGGGGGAAATTACATGAGGGTTAGTTTTGTCAATGAGCAGTTCTTC. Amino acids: CASSSGLAGGNYMRVSFVNEQFF. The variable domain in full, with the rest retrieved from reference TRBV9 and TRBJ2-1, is DSGVTQTPKHLITATGQRVTLRCSPRSGDLSVYWYQQSLDQGLQFLIQYYNGEERAKGNILERFSAQQFPDLHSELNLSSLELGDSALYFCASSSGLAGGNYMRVSFVNEQFFGPGTRLTVL.

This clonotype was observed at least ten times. This CDR3 reads CASSLNSVSDTQYF. The CDR3 DNA reads as TGTGCCAGCAGTTTAAATTCGGTTTCGGATACGCAGTATTTT. The chain recombines TRBV12-3 or TRBV12-4 with TRBJ2-3; D gene uncertain. The CDR3 sequence is 14 residues long. Trimming removed 2 bases at V and 6 bases at J, with 12 bases between.

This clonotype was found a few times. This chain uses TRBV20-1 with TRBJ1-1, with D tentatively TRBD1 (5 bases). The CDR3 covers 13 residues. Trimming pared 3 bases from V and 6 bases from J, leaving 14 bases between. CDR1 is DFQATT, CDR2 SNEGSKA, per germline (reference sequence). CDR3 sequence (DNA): TGCAGTGCTAGCCCGGGGCTCTGGTCTGAAGCTTTCTTT. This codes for CSASPGLWSEAFF.

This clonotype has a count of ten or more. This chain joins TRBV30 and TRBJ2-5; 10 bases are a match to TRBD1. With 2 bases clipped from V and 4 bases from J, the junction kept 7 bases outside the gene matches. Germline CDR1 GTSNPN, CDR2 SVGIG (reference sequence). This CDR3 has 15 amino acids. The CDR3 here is CAWSIVRTGGETQYF. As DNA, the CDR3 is TGTGCCTGGAGTATTGTCAGGACAGGGGGAGAGACCCAGTACTTC. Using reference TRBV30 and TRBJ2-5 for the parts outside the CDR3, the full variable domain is SQTIHQWPATLVQPVGSPLSLECTVEGTSNPNLYWYRQAAGRGLQLLFYSVGIGQISSEVPQNLSASRPQDRQFILSSKKLLLSDSGFYLCAWSIVRTGGETQYFGPGTRLLVL.

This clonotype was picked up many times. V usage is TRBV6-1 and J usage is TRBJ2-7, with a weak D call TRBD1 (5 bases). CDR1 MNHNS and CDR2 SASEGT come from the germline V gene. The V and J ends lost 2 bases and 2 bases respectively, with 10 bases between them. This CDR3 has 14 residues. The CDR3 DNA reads TGTGCCAGCAGTGAAAACAGGTTCACCTACGAGCAGTACTTC. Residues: CASSENRFTYEQYF.

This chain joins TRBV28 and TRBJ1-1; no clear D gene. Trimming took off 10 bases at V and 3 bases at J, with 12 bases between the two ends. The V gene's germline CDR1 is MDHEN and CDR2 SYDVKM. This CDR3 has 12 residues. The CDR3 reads CATRSGHTEAFF. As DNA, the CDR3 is TGTGCCACCCGGAGCGGGCACACTGAAGCTTTCTTT.

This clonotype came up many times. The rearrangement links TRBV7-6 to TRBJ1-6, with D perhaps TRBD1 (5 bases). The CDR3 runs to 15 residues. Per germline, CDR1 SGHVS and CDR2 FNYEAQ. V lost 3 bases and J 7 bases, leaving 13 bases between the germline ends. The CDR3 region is CASSFRDGGNSPLHF. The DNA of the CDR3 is TGTGCCAGCAGCTTTCGGGACGGCGGGAATTCACCCCTCCACTTT. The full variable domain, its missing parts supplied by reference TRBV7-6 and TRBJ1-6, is GAGVSQSPRYKVTKRGQDVALRCDPISGHVSLYWYRQALGQGPEFLTYFNYEAQQDKSGLPNDRFSAERPEGSISTLTIQRTEQRDSAMYRCASSFRDGGNSPLHFGNGTRLTVT.

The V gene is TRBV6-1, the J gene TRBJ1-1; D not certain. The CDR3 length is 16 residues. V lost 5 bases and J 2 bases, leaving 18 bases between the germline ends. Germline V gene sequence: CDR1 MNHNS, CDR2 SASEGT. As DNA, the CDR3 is TGTGCCAGCAGTCGCAGTACGGGGTCTGGAAACACTGAAGCTTTCTTT. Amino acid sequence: CASSRSTGSGNTEAFF.

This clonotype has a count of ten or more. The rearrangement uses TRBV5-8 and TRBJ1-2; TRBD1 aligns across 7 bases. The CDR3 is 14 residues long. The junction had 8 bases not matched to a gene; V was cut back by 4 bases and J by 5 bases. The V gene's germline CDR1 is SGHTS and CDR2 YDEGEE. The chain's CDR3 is CASSTPGQLYGYTF. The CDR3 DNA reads TGTGCCAGCAGCACACCGGGACAGCTATATGGCTACACCTTC.

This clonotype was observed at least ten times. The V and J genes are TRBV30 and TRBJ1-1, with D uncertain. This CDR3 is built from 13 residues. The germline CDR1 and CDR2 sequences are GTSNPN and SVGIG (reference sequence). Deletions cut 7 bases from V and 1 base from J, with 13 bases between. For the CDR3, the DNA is TGTGCCTCCAGCCGCGGAGCGAACACTGAAGCTTTCTTT. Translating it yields CASSRGANTEAFF.

The CDR3 protein is CSVSYPGTSGRRGEQFF. Written as DNA, the CDR3 is TGCAGCGTCTCCTACCCCGGGACTAGCGGGAGGAGGGGTGAGCAGTTCTTC. This chain joins TRBV29-1 and TRBJ2-1; 15 bases agree with TRBD2. CDR1 and CDR2 from the germline V gene are SQVTM and ANQGSEA. J gave up 9 bases and V 6 bases, and 15 bases lay outside the gene matches. CDR3 length: 17 residues.

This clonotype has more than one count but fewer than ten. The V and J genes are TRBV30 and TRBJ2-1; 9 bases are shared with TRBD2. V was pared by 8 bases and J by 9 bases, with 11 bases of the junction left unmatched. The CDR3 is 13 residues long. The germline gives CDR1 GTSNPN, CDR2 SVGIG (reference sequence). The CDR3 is CASSAGGRSEQFF. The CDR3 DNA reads TGTGCCAGTAGTGCGGGGGGGCGGAGTGAGCAGTTCTTC. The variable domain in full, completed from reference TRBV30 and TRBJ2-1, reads SQTIHQWPATLVQPVGSPLSLECTVEGTSNPNLYWYRQAAGRGLQLLFYSVGIGQISSEVPQNLSASRPQDRQFILSSKKLLLSDSGFYLCASSAGGRSEQFFGPGTRLTVL.

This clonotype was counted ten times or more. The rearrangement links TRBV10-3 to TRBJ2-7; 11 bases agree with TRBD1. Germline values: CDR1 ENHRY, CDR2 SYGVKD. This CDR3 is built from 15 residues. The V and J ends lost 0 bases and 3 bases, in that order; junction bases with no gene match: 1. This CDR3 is CAISESGTGGYEQYF. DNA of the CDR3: TGTGCCATCAGTGAGTCCGGGACAGGGGGCTACGAGCAGTACTTC.

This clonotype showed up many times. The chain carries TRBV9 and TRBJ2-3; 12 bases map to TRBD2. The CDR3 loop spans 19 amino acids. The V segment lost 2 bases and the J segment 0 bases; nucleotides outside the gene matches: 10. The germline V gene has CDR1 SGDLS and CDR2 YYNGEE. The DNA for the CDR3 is TGTGCCAGCAGCGTTCCTCGGGCTAGCGGGGGGGCTAGCACAGATACGCAGTATTTT. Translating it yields CASSVPRASGGASTDTQYF.

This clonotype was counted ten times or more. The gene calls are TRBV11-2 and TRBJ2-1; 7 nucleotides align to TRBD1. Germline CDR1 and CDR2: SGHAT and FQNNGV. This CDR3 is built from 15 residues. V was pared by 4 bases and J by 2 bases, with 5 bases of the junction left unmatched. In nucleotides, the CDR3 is TGTGCCAGCAGCTCCTACAGGGGCGCCTACAATGAGCAGTTCTTC. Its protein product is CASSSYRGAYNEQFF.

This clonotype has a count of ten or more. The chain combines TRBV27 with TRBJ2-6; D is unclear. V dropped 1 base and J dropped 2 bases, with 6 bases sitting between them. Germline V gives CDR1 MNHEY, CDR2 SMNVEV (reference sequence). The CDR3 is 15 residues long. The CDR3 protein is CASSLLVTGANVLTF. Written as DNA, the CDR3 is TGTGCCAGCAGTTTATTGGTGACTGGGGCCAACGTCCTGACTTTC.

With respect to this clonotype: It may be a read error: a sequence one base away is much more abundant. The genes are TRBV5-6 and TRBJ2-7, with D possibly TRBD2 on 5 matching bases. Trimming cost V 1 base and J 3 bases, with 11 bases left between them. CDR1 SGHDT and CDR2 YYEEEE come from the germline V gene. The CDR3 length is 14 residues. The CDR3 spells CASSLSGLLYEQYF. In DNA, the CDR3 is TGTGCCAGCAGCTTGTCAGGACTCCTCTACGAGCAGTACTTC.

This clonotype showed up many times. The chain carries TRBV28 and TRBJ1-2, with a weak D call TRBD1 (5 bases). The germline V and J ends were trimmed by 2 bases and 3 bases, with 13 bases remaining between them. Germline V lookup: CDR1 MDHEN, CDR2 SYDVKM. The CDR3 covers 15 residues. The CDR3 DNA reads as TGTGCCAGCAGTTTAGGGGGAGGGGTATACTATGGCTACACCTTC. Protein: CASSLGGGVYYGYTF.

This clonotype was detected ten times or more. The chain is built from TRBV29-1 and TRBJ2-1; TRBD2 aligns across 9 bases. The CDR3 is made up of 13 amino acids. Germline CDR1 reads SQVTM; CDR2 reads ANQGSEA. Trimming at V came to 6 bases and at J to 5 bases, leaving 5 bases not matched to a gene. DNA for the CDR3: TGCAGCGTCCTTAGCGGGGGCCACAATGAGCAGTTCTTC. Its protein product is CSVLSGGHNEQFF.

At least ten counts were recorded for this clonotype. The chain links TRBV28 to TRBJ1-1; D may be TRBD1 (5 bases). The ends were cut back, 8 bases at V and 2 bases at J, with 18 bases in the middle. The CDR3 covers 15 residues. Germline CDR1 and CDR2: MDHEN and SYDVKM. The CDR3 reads CASGIAGTGNTEAFF. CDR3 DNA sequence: TGTGCCAGCGGAATAGCCGGGACGGGAAACACTGAAGCTTTCTTT.

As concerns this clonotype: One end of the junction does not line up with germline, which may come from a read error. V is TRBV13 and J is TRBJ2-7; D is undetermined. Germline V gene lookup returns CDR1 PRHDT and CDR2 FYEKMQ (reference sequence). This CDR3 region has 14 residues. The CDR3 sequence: CASSQEDRPYEQYF. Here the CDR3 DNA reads TGCGCCAGCAGCCAAGAGGACCGACCCTACGAGCAGTACTTC.

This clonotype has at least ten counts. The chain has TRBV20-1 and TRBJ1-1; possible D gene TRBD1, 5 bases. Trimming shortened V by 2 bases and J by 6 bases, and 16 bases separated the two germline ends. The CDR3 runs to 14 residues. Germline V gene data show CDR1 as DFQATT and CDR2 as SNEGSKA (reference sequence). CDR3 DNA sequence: TGCAGTGCTAGAACGGGCAGGGAGACCCCTGAAGCTTTCTTT. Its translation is CSARTGRETPEAFF.

CDR3 loop: CASSLSWDRSYEQFF. CDR3 nucleotides: TGTGCCAGCAGCTTATCATGGGACAGGTCCTACGAGCAGTTCTTC. The chain links TRBV7-9 to TRBJ2-7, with TRBD1 matching 8 bases. TRBJ2-1 explains the end of the DNA better; the J call may be wrong. The CDR3 has 15 amino acids. CDR1 and CDR2 (germline): SEHNR, FQNEAQ (reference sequence).

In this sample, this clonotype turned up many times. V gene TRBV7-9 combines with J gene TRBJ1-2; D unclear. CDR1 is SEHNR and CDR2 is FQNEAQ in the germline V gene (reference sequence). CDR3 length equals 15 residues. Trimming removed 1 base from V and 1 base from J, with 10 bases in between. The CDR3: CASSLVGGVNYGYTF. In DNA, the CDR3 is TGTGCCAGCAGCTTAGTAGGAGGAGTTAACTATGGCTACACCTTC.

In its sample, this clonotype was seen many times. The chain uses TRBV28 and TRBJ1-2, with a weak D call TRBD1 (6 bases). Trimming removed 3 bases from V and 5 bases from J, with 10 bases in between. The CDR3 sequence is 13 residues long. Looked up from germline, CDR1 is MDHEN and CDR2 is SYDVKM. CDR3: CASSFQGKYGYTF. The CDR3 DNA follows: TGTGCCAGCAGTTTCCAGGGGAAGTATGGCTACACCTTC.

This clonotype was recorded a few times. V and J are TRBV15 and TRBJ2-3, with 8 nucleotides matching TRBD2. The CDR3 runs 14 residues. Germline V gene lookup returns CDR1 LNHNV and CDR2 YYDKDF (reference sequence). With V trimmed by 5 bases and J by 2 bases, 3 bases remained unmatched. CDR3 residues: CATSSGGATDTQYF. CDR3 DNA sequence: TGTGCCACCAGCTCGGGAGGGGCCACAGATACGCAGTATTTT. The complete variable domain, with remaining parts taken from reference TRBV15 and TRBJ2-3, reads DAMVIQNPRYQVTQFGKPVTLSCSQTLNHNVMYWYQQKSSQAPKLLFHYYDKDFNNEADTPDNFQSRRPNTSFCFLDIRSPGLGDTAMYLCATSSGGATDTQYFGPGTRLTVL.

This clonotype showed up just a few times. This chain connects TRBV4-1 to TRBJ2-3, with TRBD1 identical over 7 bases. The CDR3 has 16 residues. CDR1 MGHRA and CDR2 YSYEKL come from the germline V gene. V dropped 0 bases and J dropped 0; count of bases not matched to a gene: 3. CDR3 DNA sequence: TGCGCCAGCAGCCAAGATTGGACAGGTAGCACAGATACGCAGTATTTT. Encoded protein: CASSQDWTGSTDTQYF.

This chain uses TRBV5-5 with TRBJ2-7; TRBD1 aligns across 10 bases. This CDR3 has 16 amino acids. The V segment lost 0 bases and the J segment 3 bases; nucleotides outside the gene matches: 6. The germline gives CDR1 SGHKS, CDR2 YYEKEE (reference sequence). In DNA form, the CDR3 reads TGTGCCAGCAGCTTGGCAGGGACAGGGGTTAGCTACGAGCAGTACTTC. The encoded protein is CASSLAGTGVSYEQYF.